This T cell receptor (beta chain) was sequenced for a study of blood T cells in healthy people across ages (dated by TCRdb to 2014 to 2015). With regard to the full study: In model experiments, template switching captured roughly one uniquely barcoded TCR beta cDNA molecule for every two T cells. Using deep sequencing normalized with unique cDNA molecular identifiers, the study measured how TCR beta repertoire diversity changes with age. The donors were divided into four age groups: young (average about 15 years), middle-aged (about 40), aged (around 67) and long-lived (roughly 86). Using the same blood draw, the study looked at two additional independent replicas of 1 million unique cDNA reads for two donors, one aged 18 to 29 and the other aged 80 or older. Results and caveats for the whole study, not just this receptor: As age increased, observed TCR beta diversity per million T cells dropped in a roughly linear way, and a significant reduction was already evident by age around 41. Because the CMV infection status of the donors was unknown, age-related changes in expanded clonotypes may potentially have been confounded. There was a strong correlation between observed TCR beta diversity and the percentage of naive T cells measured by flow cytometry. Since profiling was done on bulk unsorted PBMCs, naive and antigen-experienced compartments could not be conclusively compared. Estimates of total diversity based on one million sequenced T cells were considered lower bounds and underestimates. Compared with the aged group, the long-lived group had more naive CD4+ T cells, fewer expanded clones and increased TCR diversity, a pattern suggesting age selection.

Turning to this clonotype: The antigen this receptor binds is unknown. No qualities accompany the bases; no much larger clone lies one base away.

Libraries were constructed by 5' RACE. The instrument was an Illumina HiSeq 2500. A second PCR of roughly 6 to 11 cycles was run with a J-beta primer mix and a sample-barcoded 5' primer. A template-switch 5' adaptor carrying 12 random nucleotides introduced a unique molecular identifier onto each TCR beta cDNA molecule. Each sample yielded at least 3 million CDR3-containing paired-end reads. All of the RNA was converted into first-strand cDNA using the Mint cDNA synthesis kit, with a TRBC-specific oligonucleotide serving as the primer. After uracil-DNA glycosylase treatment, a first 18-cycle PCR used universal primers M1SS and BC2_uni_R on all cDNA. The paper's data handling went like this. For normalization, 1 million high-quality reads, each with a distinct molecular identifier, were randomly selected from each sample. Instead of being binned into consensus sequences, reads that shared molecular identifiers were thrown out. CDR3 identification, clonotype clustering and error correction used MiTCR with a Q25 quality threshold and the strictest error-elimination algorithm. A nonparametric unseen species model using Euler transformation provided a lower-bound estimate of total TCR beta diversity. TCRdb trimmed the raw reads at Q25, called clones with MiXCR and kept productive beta chains. Duplicate CDR3 protein sequences are folded into a single record with the most common DNA and genes. TCRdb, rather than the study authors, made the V and J calls. The sample contains about 780,000 distinct CDR3 sequences, approximately 24% of them found a single time. Of the sample, under 3% falls within the top ten clones.

Donors were 39 systemically healthy Caucasian individuals from Russia aged roughly 6 to 100 years. Approximately 10 milliliters of peripheral blood were collected from each donor into EDTA-treated Vacutainer tubes. Ficoll-Paque density-gradient centrifugation was used to isolate PBMCs, with at least 6.5 million obtained per sample. Trizol reagent was used to extract total RNA from the PBMCs, yielding at least 5 micrograms per sample. The percentages of naive CD45RAhigh/CD27high T cells were determined by flow cytometry on a PBMC aliquot from every donor. The CDR3 measures 12 amino acids from cysteine to phenylalanine. Only the CDR3 DNA is retained, 36 bases long and in frame from the first base. The germline V gene (reference sequence) gives CDR1 as SEHNR and CDR2 as FQNEAQ. The sample was also linked to a second study, of T cells of mothers and their children. In that second paper, the authors write: Donors were nine systemically healthy Caucasian individuals: three mothers and their six children. cDNA synthesis used all of the extracted RNA, with around 1.4 ug of RNA in each 15 ul reaction. In the second PCR, the M1S primer introduced both the sample barcodes and 2-4 random nucleotides. Over 9.5 million TCR beta CDR3 reads came from each mother, compared with around 3 million reads from each child. Thymic selection similarly shapes TCR recombination output in related and unrelated pairs, with minor effect from inherited differences. Normalized repertoire overlap was always found to be slightly, but never significantly, higher in related mother-child pairs than in unrelated mother-child pairs. With a sensitivity of approximately 92 clones per million clonotypes, no persistent microchimeric T cell clones were detected. Deep NGS was used in the study to compare the TCR beta repertoires of mothers and children and to look for features that separate related mother-child pairs from unrelated individuals. Mothers averaged roughly 40 +/- 4 years of age and children averaged about 10 +/- 4 years. After adapter ligation with NEBNext reagents, the libraries were sequenced on Illumina HiSeq 2000 with 100+100 nt paired-end reads. To prevent cross-contamination, the mother and child libraries were prepared a month apart and were sequenced in separate runs. For each donor, between about 450,000 and 2,300,000 distinct TCR beta clonotypes were identified. Naive TCR beta clonotypes were estimated from low-frequency clonotypes matched to each donor's FACS-determined naive share, without sorting.

The chain uses TRBV7-9 and TRBJ2-5; no D gene call is confident. With the DNA end fitting TRBJ2-1 better, the J assignment may be wrong. The clonotype originates from a boy aged 10-17 years in good health. The sequenced material came from blood. The CDR3 in this case is CASGREHNEQFF. The DNA sequence reads TGTGCCAGCGGCAGAGAACACAATGAGCAGTTCTTC.